This TCR beta chain stems from a study of cytomegalovirus exposure and HLA in healthy donors listed by TCRdb under 2017. As for the study more broadly: An earlier analysis of roughly 570 of the donors reported about 280 Gb of sequence data and 117 million unique TCR beta sequences obtained from about 180 million T cells. An early release covering roughly 640 HLA-typed donors comprised approximately 300 gigabases of sequencing data and 85 million to 100 million unique TCR sequences. Of the 398 genotyped donors, roughly 85% fell in the genetic ancestry cluster associated with self-reported Caucasian donors. The study aimed to test whether cataloging public T cell receptors could reveal signatures of past pathogen exposure. The T cell repertoires of some 670 subjects were profiled by immunosequencing and related to cytomegalovirus serostatus. In addition to the first cohort of 500 to 850 subjects, a separate validation cohort of approximately 130 different subjects was used. To predict cytomegalovirus infection status, the study combined high-throughput TCR immunosequencing, statistical association of individual TCRs with disease status, and machine learning. A later analysis re-analyzed previously published TCR beta repertoires from about 730 donors and added high-resolution HLA genotyping to study TCR occurrence patterns. Rather than using new phenotypic data, the later analysis identified candidate immune exposures from TCR beta sequences and from how often those sequences occurred across donors. An earlier analysis of approximately 500 of the donors applied high-throughput TCR beta sequencing to assess whether each TCR beta V gene segment acted as functional or pseudogenic. Donor age, sex, ethnicity and CMV serostatus were collected together with the repertoire data. A later genetic analysis used genome-wide SNP genotypes for about 65% of the roughly 700 donors, treating that subset as a discovery cohort. Every discovery cohort repertoire had been produced on one sequencing platform. HLA typing covered class I and class II loci at four-digit resolution. Typing coverage varied by locus: roughly 629-640 donors for A, B, C, DRB1 and DQB1; 500 to 550 for DQA1; over 600 for DPA1; roughly 450 for DPB1. About five DR-DQ haplotypes were handled as single units for association and clustering because linkage in the cohort was strong. On average, about 200,000 unique TCR beta nucleotide sequences were sequenced per donor among several hundred genotyped donors of the cohort, with roughly a sixth of those sequences being non-productive. Study-level results and caveats: An earlier analysis of approximately 530 of the donors showed that most TCR beta V segments appeared in productive rearrangements either about 90% or about 30% of the time, which broadly matched IMGT annotations. The study listed over 150 TCR beta chains as associated with cytomegalovirus. Compared with the roughly 670-donor mean, donors in an Asian-associated ancestry cluster had fewer N-insertions in productive TCRs, according to a later genetic analysis. The authors suggested that the approach could potentially be generalized to other disease states and immunological phenotypes. The earlier analysis of approximately 560 of the donors excluded some 16 rarely observed V segments, including chromosome 9 orphons, because counts were too low. A further reported finding was that TCR beta sequences accurately predicted the HLA-A and HLA-B alleles for most subjects in the first cohort. A later analysis found that TCR association rates varied across HLA loci, with DRB1 alleles showing the most associated TCRs and HLA-C alleles the fewest. In a later analysis, most CMV-associated TCR beta chains were found to appear HLA-restricted, with HLA associations seemingly driven largely by CMV exposure. In this cohort, only TCR beta chains were sequenced, and detectable features were limited by the absence of alpha or paired-chain data. Cytomegalovirus status was reported to be diagnosed by the classifier with high specificity and sensitivity in both the original and validation cohorts. Presence/absence analyses assumed roughly uniform sequencing depth across donors, an assumption that may not hold. The sequencing pipeline was judged likely to have produced a cluster of highly shared sequence variants as a technical artifact. In a later genetic analysis, a missense DCLRE1C variant was associated with V-gene and J-gene trimming of TCR beta chains, and the association was replicated in an independent cohort. When HLA alleles, especially DR and DQ, strongly co-occurred, attributing TCR associations to individual alleles was difficult. A later analysis found that HLA-associated TCR beta chains were more clonally expanded and had lower generation probabilities than equally common non-associated chains. Linkage disequilibrium might explain the correlated functional status among segregating V segments, but an unknown experimental factor could not be excluded. CMV serostatus was the only immune exposure information available for the cohort. Some IMGT-functional V segments, including TRBV6-2 and TRBV6-3, could not be told apart with the 87-base-pair reads, so those segments were excluded. Because HLA typing was missing for some donors at each locus, association tests included only the typed subset. In a later analysis, about 16,000 TCR beta sequences were associated with specific HLA alleles at a false discovery rate of 0.05. A few of the identified cytomegalovirus-associated TCR beta chains were confirmed in vitro to be specific for cytomegalovirus antigens. Across donors, most TCR sequences were observed very rarely, whereas some public TCRs were present in many individuals. According to a later analysis, parvovirus B19, influenza, CMV and Epstein-Barr virus appeared linked to several top co-occurrence clusters.

This clone has only a few counts. Its antigen specificity is not known. Base qualities are not recorded, but no much larger clone differs from it by a single base. The cohort was made up of about 670 healthy bone marrow donors. At the time of sampling, every cohort member was nominally healthy, though immune exposures that went unrecorded were likely present. The donor was CMV seropositive and belonged to the group of about 290 seropositive cohort members. A peripheral blood sample was collected from each donor, and TCR beta sequencing was performed on peripheral blood mononuclear cells. Genomic DNA was extracted from the blood cell samples with the Qiagen DNeasy Blood Extraction Kit. Library method: the immunoSEQ multiplex PCR assay. For the multiplex PCR, a mixture combining 60 forward primers for TCR Vbeta segments and 13 reverse primers for TCR Jbeta segments was used. The CDR3 region of rearranged TCR beta genes was amplified from genomic DNA with a multiplex PCR assay. The Illumina HiSeq System was used to sequence the amplified TCR beta libraries as 87-base-pair reads. On the authors' methods: A later analysis counted approximately 84 million unique TCR beta chains across the 650 to 700 repertoires, and about 10 million of these chains were shared by at least two donors. To remove PCR and sequencing errors, raw reads were error-corrected and collapsed into unique sequences using a nearest-neighbor algorithm that merged closely related sequences. V, D and J gene segments were assigned by aligning CDR3 sequences to IMGT reference sequences. Each retained sequence needed at least a six-nucleotide match to both a V gene segment and a J gene segment. A rearrangement was called productive if the CDR3 had no stop codons and remained in frame with V and J, and every other rearrangement was called non-productive. CDR3 was defined according to IMGT convention as the region running from the second conserved V-encoded cysteine to the conserved J-encoded phenylalanine. The earlier analysis of 500 to 650 of the donors excluded any sequence lacking an unambiguous match to a single V gene segment. An earlier analysis of several hundred of the donors called V segments functional above 56.7% productive rearrangements and segregating when the between-donor standard deviation exceeded 5%. A statistical classification framework was developed to diagnose cytomegalovirus status using the catalog of TCR beta chain sequences. V and J gene assignment, in a later analysis, came from comparing TCR nucleotide sequences with IMGT/GENE-DB human TR gene sequences. A later analysis assigned CDR3 sequences and most-parsimonious VDJ recombination scenarios with the TCRdist pipeline. In a later analysis, each TCR beta chain was defined by its CDR3 amino acid sequence together with its V-gene family, and reads lacking a unique V-gene family were excluded. In a later analysis, around 600 highly shared, low-generation-probability nucleotide sequences were removed to address suspected cross-contamination and a sequencing artifact. In a later analysis, a clonal expansion index for each public chain was calculated from normalized within-repertoire ranks of inferred template counts. A later analysis computed generation probabilities with a VDJ recombination model fitted to out-of-frame rearrangements, and checked the results against IGoR. A later analysis scored TCR-TCR, TCR-HLA and TCR-CMV co-occurrence with hypergeometric tests, applying a repertoire-size bias correction to TCR pairs. False discovery rates were estimated in a later analysis by permuting HLA or CMV assignments 20 times. In a later analysis, co-occurring TCRs were grouped with DBSCAN, and TCRdist sequence similarity was added when clustering was performed within HLA-allele-positive subsets. Repertoires with fewer than 30,000 or more than 120,000 public chains, plus five repertoires with anomalous nucleotide sharing, were excluded from co-occurrence clustering. Here the immuneACCESS table is served through TCRdb, limited to in-frame sequences with V and J called. Missing clones are a known gap in these copies; in checked studies unresolved V genes cover under half, and the rest lacks a known reason. The V and J calls and clone size come from that table; D and trimming were worked out from the DNA. This sample is represented by approximately 130,000 clones; about 8.6% of them were singletons. 5% to 6.5% of the sample goes to the ten largest clones.

Reading from cysteine to phenylalanine, the CDR3 counts 13 amino acids. Only the CDR3 portion is preserved as DNA: 39 bases, with reading frame beginning at the first base. The germline V gene specifies MGHRA as CDR1 and YSYEKL as CDR2. Relative to germline, V is missing 1 base and J is missing 10 bases, with 5 bases of the junction outside any gene match. This TCR derives from a woman aged 40 to 50 in good health and CMV-seropositive. In this chain, TRBV4-1 is recombined with TRBJ2-3, with 7 junctional bases fitting TRBD1. The source material was PBMCs. For the CDR3, the sequence is CASSQVGQGAQYF. At the DNA level, the sequence is TGCGCCAGCAGCCAAGTCGGGCAGGGGGCGCAGTATTTT.